In this sample, the clone carrying this T cell receptor beta chain turned up once. The V gene's germline CDR1 is MNHEY and CDR2 SVGAGI. V shed 6 bases, J shed 4 bases, and the junction held 0 bases outside the gene matches. The CDR3 spans 13 residues. This sample was included in a study of blood T cell repertoires in COVID-19. Study summary: Samples taken during acute and convalescent COVID-19 were collected in the United States, Italy and Spain. PBMCs, B-cell-depleted T cells, or T cells were the source of the cDNA or gDNA that made up the material.

Authors' data handling: Estimates of nucleated cell counts were drawn from the amplification of reference gene primers. Profiling relied on immunoSEQ multiplex PCR, and the TCRdb table lists in-frame clones only, not all of them. For V, J and clone size, that table is used; D and trimming come from the DNA. The sample has approximately 100,000 clones; roughly 89% are singletons. V gene TRBV6-5 combines with J gene TRBJ2-1; 10 bases are shared with TRBD1. Material for sequencing was peripheral blood. The source is a woman at least 80 years old with active COVID-19. The CDR3 reads CASRGQGYNEQFF. CDR3 nucleotide sequence: TGTGCCAGCAGGGGACAGGGGTACAATGAGCAGTTCTTC.